Detailed here is one TCR beta chain. This sample was included in a study of blood T cells in healthy people across ages. The second PCR ran about 6 to 12 cycles with a sample-barcoded 5' primer and J-beta primers. TCRdb independently ran MiXCR on the 5' RACE reads; one entry per CDR3 protein. This table has fewer than 2,000,000 distinct CDR3 sequences, around 42% appearing once. The CDR3 has 15 amino acids. V was cut by 1 base and J by 0 bases, with 10 bases left in between. Germline CDR1 reads MGHRA; CDR2 reads YSYEKL. This chain uses TRBV4-1 with TRBJ2-7; possibly TRBD2 for D (5 bases). Material: blood. This TCR was recovered from a human donor in good health. DNA of the CDR3: TGCGCCAGCAGCCAAGCCGACGGGAACTCCTACGAGCAGTACTTC. Translating gives CASSQADGNSYEQYF.